This T cell receptor (beta chain) was found in a study of blood T cell repertoires in COVID-19. About the research overall: Collection of acute and convalescent COVID-19 samples took place in the United States, Italy and Spain. In each case, the material was cDNA or gDNA derived from T cells, B-cell-depleted T cells, or PBMCs.

How the authors handled the data: Nucleated cell counts were estimated from reference gene primer amplification. The data were produced by immunoSEQ multiplex PCR, yet TCRdb's version contains in-frame clones alone and is incomplete. V and J calls plus clone size are reproduced from that table; the DNA served to infer D and trimming. The table records over 250,000 clones, approximately 90% of them present only once. V was clipped by 8 bases and J by 8 bases, with 18 bases between them. The germline V gene encodes CDR1 MNHEY and CDR2 SVGAGI. This CDR3 is 13 amino acids long. The sample comprised peripheral blood. The chain is built from TRBV6-5 and TRBJ1-2, with a tentative D call TRBD1 (6 bases). The source is a woman aged 40-49 years who had recovered from COVID-19. In nucleotides, the CDR3 is TGTGCCAGCCCCAGGGCAGGGGTTAGGGGCTACACCTTC. Translating gives CASPRAGVRGYTF.